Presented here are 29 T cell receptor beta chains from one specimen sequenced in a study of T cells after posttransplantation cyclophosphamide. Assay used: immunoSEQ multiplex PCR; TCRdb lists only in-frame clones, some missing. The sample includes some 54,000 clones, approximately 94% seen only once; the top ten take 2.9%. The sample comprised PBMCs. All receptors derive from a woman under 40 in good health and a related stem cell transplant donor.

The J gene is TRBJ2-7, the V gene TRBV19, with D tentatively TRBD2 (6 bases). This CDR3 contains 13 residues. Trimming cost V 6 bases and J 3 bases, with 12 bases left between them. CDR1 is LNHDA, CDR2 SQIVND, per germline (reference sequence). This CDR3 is CASSGGMVYEQYF. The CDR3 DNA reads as TGTGCCAGTAGCGGAGGGATGGTCTACGAGCAGTACTTC.

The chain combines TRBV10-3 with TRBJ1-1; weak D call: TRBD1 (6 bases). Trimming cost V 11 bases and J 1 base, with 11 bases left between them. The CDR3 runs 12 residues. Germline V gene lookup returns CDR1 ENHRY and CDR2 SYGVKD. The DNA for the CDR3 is TGTGCCGCTCAGACAGGGAACACTGAAGCTTTCTTT. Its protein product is CAAQTGNTEAFF.

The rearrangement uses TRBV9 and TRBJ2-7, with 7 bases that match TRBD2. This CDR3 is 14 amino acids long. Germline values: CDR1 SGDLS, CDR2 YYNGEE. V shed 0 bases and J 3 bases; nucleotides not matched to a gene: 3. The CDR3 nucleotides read TGTGCCAGCAGCGTAGGAGGGGAGGGCTACGAGCAGTACTTC. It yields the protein CASSVGGEGYEQYF.

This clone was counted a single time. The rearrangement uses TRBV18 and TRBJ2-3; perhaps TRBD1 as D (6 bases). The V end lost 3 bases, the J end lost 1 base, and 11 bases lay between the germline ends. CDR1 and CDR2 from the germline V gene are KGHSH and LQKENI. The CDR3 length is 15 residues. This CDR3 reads CASSPAGAGTDTQYF. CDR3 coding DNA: TGTGCCAGCTCACCCGCAGGGGCGGGCACAGATACGCAGTATTTT. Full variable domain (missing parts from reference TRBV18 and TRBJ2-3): NAGVMQNPRHLVRRRGQEARLRCSPMKGHSHVYWYRQLPEEGLKFMVYLQKENIIDESGMPKERFSAEFPKEGPSILRIQQVVRGDSAAYFCASSPAGAGTDTQYFGPGTRLTVL.

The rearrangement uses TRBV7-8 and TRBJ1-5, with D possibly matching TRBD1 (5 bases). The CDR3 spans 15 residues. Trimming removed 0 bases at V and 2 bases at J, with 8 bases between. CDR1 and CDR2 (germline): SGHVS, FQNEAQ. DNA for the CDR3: TGTGCCAGCAGCTTAGCGGTGACAGGCAATCAGCCCCAGCATTTT. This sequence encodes CASSLAVTGNQPQHF.

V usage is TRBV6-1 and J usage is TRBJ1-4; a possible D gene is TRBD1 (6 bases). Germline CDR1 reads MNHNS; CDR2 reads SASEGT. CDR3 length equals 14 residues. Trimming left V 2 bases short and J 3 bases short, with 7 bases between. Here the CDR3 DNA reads TGTGCCAGCAGTGAATGGACAGCTAATGAAAAACTGTTTTTT. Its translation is CASSEWTANEKLFF.

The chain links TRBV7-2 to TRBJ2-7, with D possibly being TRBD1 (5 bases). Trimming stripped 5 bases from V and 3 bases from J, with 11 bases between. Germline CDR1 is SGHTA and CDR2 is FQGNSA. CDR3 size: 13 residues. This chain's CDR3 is CASSQIQGYEQYF. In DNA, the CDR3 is TGTGCCAGCAGCCAAATCCAGGGCTACGAGCAGTACTTC.

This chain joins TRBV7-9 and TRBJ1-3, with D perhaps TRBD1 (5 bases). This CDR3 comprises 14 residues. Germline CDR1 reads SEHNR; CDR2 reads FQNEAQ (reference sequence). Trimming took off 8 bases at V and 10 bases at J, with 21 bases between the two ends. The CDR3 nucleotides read TGTGCCAGCGGGGCCGAGGCAACGCTTCGGACCATATATTTT. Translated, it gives CASGAEATLRTIYF.

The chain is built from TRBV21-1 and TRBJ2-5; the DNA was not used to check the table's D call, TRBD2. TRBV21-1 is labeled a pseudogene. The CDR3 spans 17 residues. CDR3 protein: CASSKGQSGGAGETQYF. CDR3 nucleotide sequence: TGTGCCAGCAGCAAAGGTCAAAGCGGGGGGGCGGGAGAGACCCAGTACTTC.

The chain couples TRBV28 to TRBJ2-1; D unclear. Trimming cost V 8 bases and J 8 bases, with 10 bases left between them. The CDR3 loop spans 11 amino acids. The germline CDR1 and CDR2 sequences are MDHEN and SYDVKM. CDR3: CASVRFYEQFF. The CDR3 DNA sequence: TGTGCCAGCGTCAGGTTCTATGAGCAGTTCTTC.

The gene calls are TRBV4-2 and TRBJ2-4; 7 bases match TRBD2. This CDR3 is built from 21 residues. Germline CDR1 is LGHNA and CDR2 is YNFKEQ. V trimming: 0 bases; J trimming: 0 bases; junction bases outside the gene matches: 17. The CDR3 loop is CASSQDPLSSGAGVAKNIQYF. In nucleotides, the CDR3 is TGTGCCAGCAGCCAAGATCCCCTTTCCAGCGGGGCGGGAGTAGCCAAAAACATTCAGTACTTC.

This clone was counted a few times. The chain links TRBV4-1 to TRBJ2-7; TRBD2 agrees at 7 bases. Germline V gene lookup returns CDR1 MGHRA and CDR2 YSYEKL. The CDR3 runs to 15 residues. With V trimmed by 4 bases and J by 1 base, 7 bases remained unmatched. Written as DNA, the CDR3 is TGCGCCAGCAGCCGAGAATTCGGGGGGTCCTACGAGCAGTACTTC. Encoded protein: CASSREFGGSYEQYF.

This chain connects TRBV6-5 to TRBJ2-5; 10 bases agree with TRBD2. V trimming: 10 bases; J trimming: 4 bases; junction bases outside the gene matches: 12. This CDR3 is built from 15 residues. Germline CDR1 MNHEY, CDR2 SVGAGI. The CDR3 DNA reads TGTGCCACCAGACGAGCGGGGGGGCCAATAGAGACCCAGTACTTC. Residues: CATRRAGGPIETQYF.

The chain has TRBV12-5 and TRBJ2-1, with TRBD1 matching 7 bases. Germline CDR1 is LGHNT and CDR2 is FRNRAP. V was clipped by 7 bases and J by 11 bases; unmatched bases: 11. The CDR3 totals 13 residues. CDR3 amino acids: CASAEIHRGQQFF. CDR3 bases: TGTGCTAGTGCCGAAATACACAGGGGTCAGCAGTTCTTC.

CDR3 loop: CASSRRQALWDTQYF. Here the CDR3 DNA reads TGTGCCAGCAGTAGAAGACAGGCGTTATGGGATACGCAGTATTTT. The J gene is TRBJ2-3, the V gene TRBV27; D might be TRBD1 (6 bases). Germline loops: CDR1 MNHEY, CDR2 SMNVEV (reference sequence). Trimming stripped 5 bases from V and 6 bases from J, with 18 bases between. This CDR3 has 15 amino acids.

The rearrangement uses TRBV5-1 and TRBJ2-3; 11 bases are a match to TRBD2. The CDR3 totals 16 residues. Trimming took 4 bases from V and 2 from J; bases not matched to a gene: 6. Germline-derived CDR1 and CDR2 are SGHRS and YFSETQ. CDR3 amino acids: CASSPLAGGPTDTQYF. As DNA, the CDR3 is TGCGCCAGCAGCCCATTAGCGGGGGGGCCCACAGATACGCAGTATTTT.

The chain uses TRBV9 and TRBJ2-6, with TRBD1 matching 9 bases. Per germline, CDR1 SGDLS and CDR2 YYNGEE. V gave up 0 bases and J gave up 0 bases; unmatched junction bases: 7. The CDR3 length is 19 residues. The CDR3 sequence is CASSVGDRDRVSGANVLTF. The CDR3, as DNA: TGTGCCAGCAGCGTAGGGGACCGGGACAGGGTCTCTGGGGCCAACGTCCTGACTTTC.

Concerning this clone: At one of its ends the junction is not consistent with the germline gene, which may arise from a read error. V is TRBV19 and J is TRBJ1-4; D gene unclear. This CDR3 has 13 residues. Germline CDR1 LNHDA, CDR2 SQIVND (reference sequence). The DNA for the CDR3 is TGTGCCAGTAGTATCGGAGGTGCAGGAACTGAGGTGTTC. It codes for CASSIGGAGTEVF.

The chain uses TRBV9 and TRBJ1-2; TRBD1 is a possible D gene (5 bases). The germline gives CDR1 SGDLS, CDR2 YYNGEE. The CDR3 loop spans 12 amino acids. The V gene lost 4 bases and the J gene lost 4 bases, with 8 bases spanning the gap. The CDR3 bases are TGTGCCAGCAGCCCCCAGGGCTATGGCTACACCTTC. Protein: CASSPQGYGYTF.

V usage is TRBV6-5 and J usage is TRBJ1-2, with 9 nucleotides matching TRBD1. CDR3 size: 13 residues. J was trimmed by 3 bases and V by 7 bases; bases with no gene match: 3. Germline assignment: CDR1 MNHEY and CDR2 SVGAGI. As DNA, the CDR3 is TGTGCCAGCAAACGGACAGGGGACTATGGCTACACCTTC. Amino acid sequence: CASKRTGDYGYTF.

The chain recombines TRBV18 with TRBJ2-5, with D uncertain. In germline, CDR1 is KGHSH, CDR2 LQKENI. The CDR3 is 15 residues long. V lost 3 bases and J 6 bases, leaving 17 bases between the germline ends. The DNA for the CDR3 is TGTGCCAGCTCACCGGCCGGGTTTGAAACAAAGACCCAGTACTTC. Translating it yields CASSPAGFETKTQYF.

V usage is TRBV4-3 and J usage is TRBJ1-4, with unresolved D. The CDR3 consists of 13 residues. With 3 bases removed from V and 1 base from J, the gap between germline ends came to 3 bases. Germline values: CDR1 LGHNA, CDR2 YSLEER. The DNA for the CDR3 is TGCGCCAGCAGCCATAAAACTAATGAAAAACTGTTTTTT. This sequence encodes CASSHKTNEKLFF.

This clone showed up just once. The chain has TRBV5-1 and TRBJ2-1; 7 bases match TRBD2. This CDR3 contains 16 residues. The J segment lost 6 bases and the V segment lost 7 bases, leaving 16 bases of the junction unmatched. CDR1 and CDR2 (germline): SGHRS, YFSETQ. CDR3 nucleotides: TGCGCCAGCTTCCCGGGCCCAGGACTAGGTCCCAATGAGCAGTTCTTC. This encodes CASFPGPGLGPNEQFF.

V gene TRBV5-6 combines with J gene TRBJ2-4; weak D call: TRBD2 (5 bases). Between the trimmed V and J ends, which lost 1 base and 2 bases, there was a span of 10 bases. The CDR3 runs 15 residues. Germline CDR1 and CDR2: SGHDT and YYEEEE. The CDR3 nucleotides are TGTGCCAGCAGCTTGAGGTGGAGGTCCAAAAACATTCAGTACTTC. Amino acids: CASSLRWRSKNIQYF.

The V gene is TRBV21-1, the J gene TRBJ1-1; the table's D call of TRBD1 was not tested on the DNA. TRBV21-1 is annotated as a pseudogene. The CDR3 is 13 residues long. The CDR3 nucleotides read TGTGCCAGCAGCAATCCAGGGGACACTGAAGCTTTCTTT. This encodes CASSNPGDTEAFF.

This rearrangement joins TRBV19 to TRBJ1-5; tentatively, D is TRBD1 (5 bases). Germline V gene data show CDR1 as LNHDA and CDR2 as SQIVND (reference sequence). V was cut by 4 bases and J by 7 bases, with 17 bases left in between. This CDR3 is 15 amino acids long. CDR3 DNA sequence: TGTGCCAGTAGTACGATGACAGCTTCTTTCCAGCCCCAGCATTTT. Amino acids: CASSTMTASFQPQHF.

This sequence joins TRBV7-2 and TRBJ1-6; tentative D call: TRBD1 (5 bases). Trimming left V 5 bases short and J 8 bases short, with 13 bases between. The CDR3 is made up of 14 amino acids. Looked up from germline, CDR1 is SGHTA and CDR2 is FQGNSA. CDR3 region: CASSPDISHSPLHF. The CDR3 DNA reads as TGTGCCAGCAGCCCGGACATTTCTCATTCACCCCTCCACTTT.

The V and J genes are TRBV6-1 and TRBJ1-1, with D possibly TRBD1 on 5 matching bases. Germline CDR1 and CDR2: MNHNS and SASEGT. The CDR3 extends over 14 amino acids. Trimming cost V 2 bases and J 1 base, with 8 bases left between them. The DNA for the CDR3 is TGTGCCAGCAGTGAACATCAGGGGAACACTGAAGCTTTCTTT. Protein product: CASSEHQGNTEAFF.

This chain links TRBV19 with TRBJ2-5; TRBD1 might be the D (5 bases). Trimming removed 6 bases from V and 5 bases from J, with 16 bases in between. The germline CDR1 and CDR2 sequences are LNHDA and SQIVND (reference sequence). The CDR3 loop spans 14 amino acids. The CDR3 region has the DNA TGTGCCAGTAGCATTCAGGGCCTCATGGAGACCCAGTACTTC. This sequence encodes CASSIQGLMETQYF.